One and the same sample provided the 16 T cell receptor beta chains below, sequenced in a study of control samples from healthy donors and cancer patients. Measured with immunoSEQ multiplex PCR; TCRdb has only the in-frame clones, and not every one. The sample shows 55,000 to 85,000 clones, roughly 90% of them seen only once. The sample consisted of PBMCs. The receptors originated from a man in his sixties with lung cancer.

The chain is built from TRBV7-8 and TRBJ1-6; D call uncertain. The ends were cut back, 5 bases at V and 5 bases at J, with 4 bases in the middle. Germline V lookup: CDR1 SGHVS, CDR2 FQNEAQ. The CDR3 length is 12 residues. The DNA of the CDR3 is TGTGCCAGCAGCCGGGATAATTCACCCCTCCACTTT. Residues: CASSRDNSPLHF.

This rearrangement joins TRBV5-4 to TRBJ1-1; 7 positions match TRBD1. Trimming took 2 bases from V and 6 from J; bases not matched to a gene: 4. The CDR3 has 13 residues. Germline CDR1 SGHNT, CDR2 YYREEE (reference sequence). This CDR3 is CASSLGGPAEAFF. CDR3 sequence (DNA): TGTGCCAGCAGCTTAGGGGGCCCGGCTGAAGCTTTCTTT.

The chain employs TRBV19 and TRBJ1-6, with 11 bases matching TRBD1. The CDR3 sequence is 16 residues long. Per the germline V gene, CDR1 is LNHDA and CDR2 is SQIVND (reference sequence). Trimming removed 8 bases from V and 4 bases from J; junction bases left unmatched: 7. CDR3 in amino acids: CASRPGQGDYNSPLHF. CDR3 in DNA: TGTGCCAGTCGACCGGGACAGGGGGATTATAATTCACCCCTCCACTTT.

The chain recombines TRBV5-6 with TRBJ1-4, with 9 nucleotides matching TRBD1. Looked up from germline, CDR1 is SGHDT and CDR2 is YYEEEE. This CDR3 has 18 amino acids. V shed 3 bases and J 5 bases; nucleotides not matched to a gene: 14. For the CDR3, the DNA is TGTGCCAGCAGCTCGGGACGGGACAGGGTTCGCGTAAATGAAAAACTGTTTTTT. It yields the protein CASSSGRDRVRVNEKLFF.

CDR3 coding DNA: TGTGCCAGCAGTAAACGGACAGCCTCCTACGAGCAGTACGTC. Amino acids: CASSKRTASYEQYV. The gene calls are TRBV6-2 or TRBV6-3 and TRBJ2-7; weak D call: TRBD1 (6 bases). Germline V gene sequence: CDR1 MNHEY, CDR2 SVGEGT. This CDR3 has 14 amino acids. V was clipped by 5 bases and J by 0 bases, with 11 bases between them.

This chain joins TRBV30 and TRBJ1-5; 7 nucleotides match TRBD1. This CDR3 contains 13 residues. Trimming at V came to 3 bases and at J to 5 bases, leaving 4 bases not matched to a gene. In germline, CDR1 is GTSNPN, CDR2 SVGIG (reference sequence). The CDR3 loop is CAWRRQGYQPQHF. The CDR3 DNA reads TGTGCCTGGAGAAGACAGGGTTATCAGCCCCAGCATTTT.

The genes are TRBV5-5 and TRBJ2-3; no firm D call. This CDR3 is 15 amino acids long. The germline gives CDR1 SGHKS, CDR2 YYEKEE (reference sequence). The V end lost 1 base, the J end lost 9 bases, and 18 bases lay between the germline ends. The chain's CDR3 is CASSLSTSQIYTQYF. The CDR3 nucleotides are TGTGCCAGCAGCTTGAGCACTTCCCAGATATACACGCAGTATTTT.

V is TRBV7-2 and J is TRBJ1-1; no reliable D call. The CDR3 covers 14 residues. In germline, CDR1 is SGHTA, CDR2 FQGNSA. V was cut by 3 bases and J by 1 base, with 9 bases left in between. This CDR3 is CASSFGPQNTEAFF. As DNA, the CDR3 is TGTGCCAGCAGCTTTGGTCCGCAGAACACTGAAGCTTTCTTT.

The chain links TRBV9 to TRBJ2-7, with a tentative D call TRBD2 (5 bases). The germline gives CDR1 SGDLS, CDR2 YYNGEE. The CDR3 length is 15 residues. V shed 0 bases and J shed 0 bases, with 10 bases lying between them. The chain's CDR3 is CASSVGGSSSYEQYF. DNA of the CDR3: TGTGCCAGCAGCGTAGGAGGGTCTAGCTCCTACGAGCAGTACTTC.

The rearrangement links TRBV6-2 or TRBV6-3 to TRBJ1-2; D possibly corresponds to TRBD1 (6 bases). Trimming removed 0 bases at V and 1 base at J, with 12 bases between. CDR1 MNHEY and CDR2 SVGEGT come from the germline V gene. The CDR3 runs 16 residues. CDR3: CASSYSQTGDNYGYTF. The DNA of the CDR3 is TGTGCCAGCAGTTACTCGCAGACAGGCGATAACTATGGCTACACCTTC.

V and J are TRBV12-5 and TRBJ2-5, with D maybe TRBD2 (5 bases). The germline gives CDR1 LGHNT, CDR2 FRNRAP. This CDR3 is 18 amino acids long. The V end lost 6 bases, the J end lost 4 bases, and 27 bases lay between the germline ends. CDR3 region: CASGRMPDGEGSVETQYF. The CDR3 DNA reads TGTGCTAGTGGCCGCATGCCGGACGGCGAGGGTTCTGTAGAGACCCAGTACTTC. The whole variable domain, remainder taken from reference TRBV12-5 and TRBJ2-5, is DARVTQTPRHKVTEMGQEVTMRCQPILGHNTVFWYRQTMMQGLELLAYFRNRAPLDDSGMPKDRFSAEMPDATLATLKIQPSEPRDSAVYFCASGRMPDGEGSVETQYFGPGTRLLVL.

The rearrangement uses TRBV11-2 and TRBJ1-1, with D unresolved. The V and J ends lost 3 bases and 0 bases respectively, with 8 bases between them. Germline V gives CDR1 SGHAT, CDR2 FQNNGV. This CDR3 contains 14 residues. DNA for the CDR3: TGTGCCAGCAGCTTCTCCAGCATGAACACTGAAGCTTTCTTT. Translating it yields CASSFSSMNTEAFF.

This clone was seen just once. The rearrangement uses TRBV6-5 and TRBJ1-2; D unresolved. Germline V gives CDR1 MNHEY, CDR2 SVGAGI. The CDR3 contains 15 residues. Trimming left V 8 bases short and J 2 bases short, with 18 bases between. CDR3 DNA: TGTGCCAGCTCCGCCCCCAGGACCTTAAACTATGGCTACACCTTC. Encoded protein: CASSAPRTLNYGYTF.

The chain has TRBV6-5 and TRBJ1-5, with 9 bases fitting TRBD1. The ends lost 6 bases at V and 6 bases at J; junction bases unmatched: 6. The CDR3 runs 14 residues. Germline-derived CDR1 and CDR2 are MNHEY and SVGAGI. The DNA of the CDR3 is TGTGCCAGCAGCCCGGGACAGGGATTTCAGCCCCAGCATTTT. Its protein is CASSPGQGFQPQHF.

The DNA of the CDR3 is TGTGCCAGCAGCTCGACGACAGGGAAGAAGGAAAAACTGTTTTTT. It yields the protein CASSSTTGKKEKLFF. The V gene is TRBV9, the J gene TRBJ1-4, with 7 nucleotides matching TRBD1. CDR3 size: 15 residues. Germline V lookup: CDR1 SGDLS, CDR2 YYNGEE. The ends lost 4 bases at V and 8 bases at J; junction bases unmatched: 11. Using reference TRBV9 and TRBJ1-4 for the parts outside the CDR3, the full variable domain is DSGVTQTPKHLITATGQRVTLRCSPRSGDLSVYWYQQSLDQGLQFLIQYYNGEERAKGNILERFSAQQFPDLHSELNLSSLELGDSALYFCASSSTTGKKEKLFFGSGTQLSVL.

CDR3 DNA sequence: TGTGCCAGCCAAGTTTCCCTATCGTACGAGCAGTACTTC. Translation: CASQVSLSYEQYF. V usage is TRBV12-3 or TRBV12-4 and J usage is TRBJ2-7; no firm D call. Trimming removed 8 bases from V and 4 bases from J, with 15 bases in between. The CDR3 is 13 amino acids.